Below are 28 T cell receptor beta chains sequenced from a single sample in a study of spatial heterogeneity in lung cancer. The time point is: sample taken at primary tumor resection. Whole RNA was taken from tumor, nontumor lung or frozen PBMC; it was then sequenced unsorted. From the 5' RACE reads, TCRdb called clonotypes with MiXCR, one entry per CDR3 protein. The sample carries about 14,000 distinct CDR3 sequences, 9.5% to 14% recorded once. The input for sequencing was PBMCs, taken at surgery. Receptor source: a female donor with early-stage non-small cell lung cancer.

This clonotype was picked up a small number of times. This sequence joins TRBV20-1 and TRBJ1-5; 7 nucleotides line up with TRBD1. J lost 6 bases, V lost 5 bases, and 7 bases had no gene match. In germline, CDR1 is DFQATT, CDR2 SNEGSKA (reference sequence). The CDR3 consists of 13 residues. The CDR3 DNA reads TGCAGTGCTTATGACAGGGCTAGTCAGCCCCAGCATTTT. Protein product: CSAYDRASQPQHF.

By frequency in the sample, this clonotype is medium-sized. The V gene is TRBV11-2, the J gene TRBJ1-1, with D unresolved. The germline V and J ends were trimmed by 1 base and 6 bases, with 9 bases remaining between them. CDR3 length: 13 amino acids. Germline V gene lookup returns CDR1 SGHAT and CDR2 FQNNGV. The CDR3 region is CASSLVGQAEAFF. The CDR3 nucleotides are TGTGCCAGCAGCTTAGTTGGCCAGGCTGAAGCTTTCTTT.

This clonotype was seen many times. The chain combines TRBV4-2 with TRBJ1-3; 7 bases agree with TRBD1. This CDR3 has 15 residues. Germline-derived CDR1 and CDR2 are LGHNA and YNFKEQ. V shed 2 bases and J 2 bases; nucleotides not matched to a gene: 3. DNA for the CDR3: TGTGCCAGCAGCCAATCGACAGGGACTGGAAACACCATATATTTT. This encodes CASSQSTGTGNTIYF.

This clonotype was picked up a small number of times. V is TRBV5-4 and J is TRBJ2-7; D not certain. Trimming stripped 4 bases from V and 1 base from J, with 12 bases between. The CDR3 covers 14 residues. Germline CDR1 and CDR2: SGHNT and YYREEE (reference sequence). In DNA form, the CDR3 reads TGTGCCAGCAGCGCGGACCGGTTTTCCTACGAGCAGTACTTC. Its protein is CASSADRFSYEQYF. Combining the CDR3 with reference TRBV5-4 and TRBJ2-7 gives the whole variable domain ETGVTQSPTHLIKTRGQQVTLRCSSQSGHNTVSWYQQALGQGPQFIFQYYREEENGRGNFPPRFSGLQFPNYSSELNVNALELDDSALYLCASSADRFSYEQYFGPGTRLTVT.

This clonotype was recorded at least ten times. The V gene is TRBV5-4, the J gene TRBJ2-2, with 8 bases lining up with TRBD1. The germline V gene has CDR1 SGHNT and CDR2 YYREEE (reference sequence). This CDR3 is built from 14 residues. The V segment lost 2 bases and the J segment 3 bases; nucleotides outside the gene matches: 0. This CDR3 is CASSLQGDTGELFF. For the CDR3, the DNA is TGTGCCAGCAGCTTACAGGGGGACACCGGGGAGCTGTTTTTT. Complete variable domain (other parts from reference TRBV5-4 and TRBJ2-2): ETGVTQSPTHLIKTRGQQVTLRCSSQSGHNTVSWYQQALGQGPQFIFQYYREEENGRGNFPPRFSGLQFPNYSSELNVNALELDDSALYLCASSLQGDTGELFFGEGSRLTVL.

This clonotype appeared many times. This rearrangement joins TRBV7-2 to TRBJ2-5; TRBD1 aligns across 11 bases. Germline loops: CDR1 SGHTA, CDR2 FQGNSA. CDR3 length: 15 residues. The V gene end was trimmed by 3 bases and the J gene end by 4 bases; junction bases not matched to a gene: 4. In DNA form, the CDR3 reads TGTGCCAGCAGCTTTCCGGGACAGGGGGGAGAGACCCAGTACTTC. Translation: CASSFPGQGGETQYF.

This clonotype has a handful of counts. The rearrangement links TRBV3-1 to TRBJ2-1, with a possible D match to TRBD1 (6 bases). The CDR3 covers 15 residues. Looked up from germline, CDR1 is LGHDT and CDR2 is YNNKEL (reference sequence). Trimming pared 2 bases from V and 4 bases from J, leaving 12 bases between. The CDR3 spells CASSQTGTLYNEQFF. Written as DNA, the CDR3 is TGTGCCAGCAGCCAAACCGGGACACTGTACAATGAGCAGTTCTTC.

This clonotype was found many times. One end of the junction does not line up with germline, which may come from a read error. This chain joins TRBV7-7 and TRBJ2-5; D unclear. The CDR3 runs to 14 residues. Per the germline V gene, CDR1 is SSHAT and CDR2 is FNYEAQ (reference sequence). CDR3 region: CASSYRQLGETQYF. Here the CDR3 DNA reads TGTGCTAGCAGCTATCGACAACTCGGGGAGACCCAGTACTTC.

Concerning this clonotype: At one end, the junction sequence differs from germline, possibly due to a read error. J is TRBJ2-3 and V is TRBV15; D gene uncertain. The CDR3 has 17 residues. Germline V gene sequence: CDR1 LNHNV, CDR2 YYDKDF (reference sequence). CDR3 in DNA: TGTGCCACCAGGAGAGAAGCCTGGGGAATTCGCACAGATACGCAGTATTTT. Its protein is CATRREAWGIRTDTQYF.

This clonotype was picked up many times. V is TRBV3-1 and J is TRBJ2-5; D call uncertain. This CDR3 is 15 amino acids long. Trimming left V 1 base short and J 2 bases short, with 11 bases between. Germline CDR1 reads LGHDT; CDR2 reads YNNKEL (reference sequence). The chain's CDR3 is CASSQARKRQETQYF. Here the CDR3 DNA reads TGTGCCAGCAGCCAAGCCAGAAAGCGTCAAGAGACCCAGTACTTC.

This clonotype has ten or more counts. The CDR3 here is CATLERGYTEAFF. DNA for the CDR3: TGTGCCACCCTCGAAAGGGGTTACACTGAAGCTTTCTTT. V usage is TRBV28 and J usage is TRBJ1-1, with D maybe TRBD1 (5 bases). CDR1 is MDHEN and CDR2 is SYDVKM in the germline V gene. CDR3 length: 13 residues. The V end lost 10 bases, the J end lost 3 bases, and 15 bases lay between the germline ends.

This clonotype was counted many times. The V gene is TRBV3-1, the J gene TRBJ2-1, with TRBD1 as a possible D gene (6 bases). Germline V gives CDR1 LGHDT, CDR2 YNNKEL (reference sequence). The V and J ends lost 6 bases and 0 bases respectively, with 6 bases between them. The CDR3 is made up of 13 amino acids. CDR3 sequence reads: CASRGASYNEQFF. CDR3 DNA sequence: TGTGCCAGCAGGGGGGCCTCCTACAATGAGCAGTTCTTC.

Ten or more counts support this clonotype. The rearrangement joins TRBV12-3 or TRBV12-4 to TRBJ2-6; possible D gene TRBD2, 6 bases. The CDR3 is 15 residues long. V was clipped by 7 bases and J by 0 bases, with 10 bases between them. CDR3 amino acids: CASTPAGSGANVLTF. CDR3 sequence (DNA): TGTGCCAGCACCCCAGCGGGCTCTGGGGCCAACGTCCTGACTTTC.

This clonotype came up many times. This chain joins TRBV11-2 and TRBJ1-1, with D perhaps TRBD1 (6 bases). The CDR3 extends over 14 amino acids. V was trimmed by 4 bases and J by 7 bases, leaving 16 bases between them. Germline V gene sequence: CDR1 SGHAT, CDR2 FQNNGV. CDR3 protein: CASSWKTGTFEAFF. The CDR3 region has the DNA TGTGCCAGCAGCTGGAAAACCGGGACATTTGAAGCTTTCTTT.

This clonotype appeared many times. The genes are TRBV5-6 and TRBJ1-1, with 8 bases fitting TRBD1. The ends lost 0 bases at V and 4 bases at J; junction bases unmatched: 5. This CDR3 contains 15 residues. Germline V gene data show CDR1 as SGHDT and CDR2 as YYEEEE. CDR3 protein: CASSLDRGVITEAFF. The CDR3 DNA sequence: TGTGCCAGCAGCTTGGACAGGGGGGTTATCACTGAAGCTTTCTTT. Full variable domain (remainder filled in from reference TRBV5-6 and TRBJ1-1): DAGVTQSPTHLIKTRGQQVTLRCSPKSGHDTVSWYQQALGQGPQFIFQYYEEEERQRGNFPDRFSGHQFPNYSSELNVNALLLGDSALYLCASSLDRGVITEAFFGQGTRLTVV.

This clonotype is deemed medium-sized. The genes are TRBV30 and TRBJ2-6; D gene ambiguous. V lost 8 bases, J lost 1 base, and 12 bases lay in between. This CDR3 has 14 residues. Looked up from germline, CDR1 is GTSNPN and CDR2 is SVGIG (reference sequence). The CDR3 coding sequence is TGTGCCGGCCAGAGAGATTCTGGGGCCAACGTCCTGACTTTC. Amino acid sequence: CAGQRDSGANVLTF.

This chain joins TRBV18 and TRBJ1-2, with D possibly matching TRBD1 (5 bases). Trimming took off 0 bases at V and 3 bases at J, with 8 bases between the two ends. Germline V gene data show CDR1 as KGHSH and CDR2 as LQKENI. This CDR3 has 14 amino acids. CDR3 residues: CASSPPGRDYGYTF. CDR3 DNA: TGTGCCAGCTCACCACCGGGCAGGGACTATGGCTACACCTTC.

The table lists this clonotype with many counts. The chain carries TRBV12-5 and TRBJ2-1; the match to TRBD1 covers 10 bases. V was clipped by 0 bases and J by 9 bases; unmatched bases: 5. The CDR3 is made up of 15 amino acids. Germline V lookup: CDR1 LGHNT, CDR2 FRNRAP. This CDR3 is CASGLVDRGAGEQFF. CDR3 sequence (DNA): TGTGCTAGTGGTTTGGTGGACAGGGGGGCCGGTGAGCAGTTCTTC. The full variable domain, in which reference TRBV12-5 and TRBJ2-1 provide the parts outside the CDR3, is DARVTQTPRHKVTEMGQEVTMRCQPILGHNTVFWYRQTMMQGLELLAYFRNRAPLDDSGMPKDRFSAEMPDATLATLKIQPSEPRDSAVYFCASGLVDRGAGEQFFGPGTRLTVL.

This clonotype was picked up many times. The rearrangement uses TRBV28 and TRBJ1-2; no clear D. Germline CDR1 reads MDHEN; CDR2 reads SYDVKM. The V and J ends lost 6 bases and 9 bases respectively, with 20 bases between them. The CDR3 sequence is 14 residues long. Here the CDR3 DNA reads TGTGCCAGCAGAACCTCGGAGGGTCTTCTCCGCTACACCTTC. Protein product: CASRTSEGLLRYTF.

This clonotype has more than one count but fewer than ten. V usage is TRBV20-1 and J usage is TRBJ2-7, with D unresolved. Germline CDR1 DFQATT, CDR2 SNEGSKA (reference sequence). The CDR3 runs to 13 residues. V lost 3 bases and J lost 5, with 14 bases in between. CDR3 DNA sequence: TGCAGTGCTAGTTCCCTCTTGGGCCACGAGCAGTACTTC. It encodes CSASSLLGHEQYF.

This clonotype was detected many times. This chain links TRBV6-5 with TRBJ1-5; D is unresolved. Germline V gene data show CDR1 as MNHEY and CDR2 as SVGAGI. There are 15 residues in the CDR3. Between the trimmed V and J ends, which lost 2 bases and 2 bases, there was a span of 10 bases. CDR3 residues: CASSYRALGNQPQHF. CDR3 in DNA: TGTGCCAGCAGTTACAGGGCTTTGGGCAATCAGCCCCAGCATTTT.

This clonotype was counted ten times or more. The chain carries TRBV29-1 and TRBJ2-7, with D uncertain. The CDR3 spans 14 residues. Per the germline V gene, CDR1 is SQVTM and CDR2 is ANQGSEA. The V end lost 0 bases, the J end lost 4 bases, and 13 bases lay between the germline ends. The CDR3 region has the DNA TGCAGCGTTGAAGATTTAGTACGTCGTTACGAGCAGTACTTC. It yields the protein CSVEDLVRRYEQYF.

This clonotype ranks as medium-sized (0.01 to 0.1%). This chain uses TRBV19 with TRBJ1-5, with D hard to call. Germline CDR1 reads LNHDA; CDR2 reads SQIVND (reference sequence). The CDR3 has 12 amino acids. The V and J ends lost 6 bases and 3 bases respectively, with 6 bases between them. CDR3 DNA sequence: TGTGCCAGTAGGGGCGACAATCAGCCCCAGCATTTT. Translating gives CASRGDNQPQHF.

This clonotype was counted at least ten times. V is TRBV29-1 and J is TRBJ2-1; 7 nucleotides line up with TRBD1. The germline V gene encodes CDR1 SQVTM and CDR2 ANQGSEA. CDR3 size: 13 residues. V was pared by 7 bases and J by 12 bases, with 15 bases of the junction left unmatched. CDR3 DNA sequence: TGCAGCGGGTCCGGGACAGAAAGGGCTCGGCAGTTCTTC. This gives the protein CSGSGTERARQFF.

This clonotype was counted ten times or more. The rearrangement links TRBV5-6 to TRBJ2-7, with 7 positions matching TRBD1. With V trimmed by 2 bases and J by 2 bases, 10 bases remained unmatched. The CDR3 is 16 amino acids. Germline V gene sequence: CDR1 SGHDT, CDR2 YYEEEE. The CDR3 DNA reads TGTGCCAGCAGCTTAAAGGTGGGACAGTACCCCTACGAGCAGTACTTC. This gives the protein CASSLKVGQYPYEQYF.

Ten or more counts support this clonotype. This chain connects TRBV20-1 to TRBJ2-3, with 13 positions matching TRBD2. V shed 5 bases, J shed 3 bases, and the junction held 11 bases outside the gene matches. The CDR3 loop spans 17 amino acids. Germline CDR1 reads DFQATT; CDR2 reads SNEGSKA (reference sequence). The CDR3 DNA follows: TGCAGTGCTGTACTAGCGGGGGGGCATGTCGGTACAGATACGCAGTATTTT. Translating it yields CSAVLAGGHVGTDTQYF.

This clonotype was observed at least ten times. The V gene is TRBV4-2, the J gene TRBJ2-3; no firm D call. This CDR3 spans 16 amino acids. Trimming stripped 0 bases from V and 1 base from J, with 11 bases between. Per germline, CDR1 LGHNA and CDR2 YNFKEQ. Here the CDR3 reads CASSQESSPRTDTQYF. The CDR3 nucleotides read TGTGCCAGCAGCCAAGAAAGCTCTCCACGCACAGATACGCAGTATTTT.

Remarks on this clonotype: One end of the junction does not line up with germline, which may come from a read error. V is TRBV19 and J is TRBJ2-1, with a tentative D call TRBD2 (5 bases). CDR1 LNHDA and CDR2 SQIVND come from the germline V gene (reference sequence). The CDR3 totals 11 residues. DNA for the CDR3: TGTGCCAGTAGTATGAGCGGAAATTTAATCTTC. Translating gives CASSMSGNLIF. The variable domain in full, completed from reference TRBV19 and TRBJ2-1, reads DGGITQSPKYLFRKEGQNVTLSCEQNLNHDAMYWYRQDPGQGLRLIYYSQIVNDFQKGDIAEGYSVSREKKESFPLTVTSAQKNPTAFYLCASSMSGNLIFGPGTRLTVL.